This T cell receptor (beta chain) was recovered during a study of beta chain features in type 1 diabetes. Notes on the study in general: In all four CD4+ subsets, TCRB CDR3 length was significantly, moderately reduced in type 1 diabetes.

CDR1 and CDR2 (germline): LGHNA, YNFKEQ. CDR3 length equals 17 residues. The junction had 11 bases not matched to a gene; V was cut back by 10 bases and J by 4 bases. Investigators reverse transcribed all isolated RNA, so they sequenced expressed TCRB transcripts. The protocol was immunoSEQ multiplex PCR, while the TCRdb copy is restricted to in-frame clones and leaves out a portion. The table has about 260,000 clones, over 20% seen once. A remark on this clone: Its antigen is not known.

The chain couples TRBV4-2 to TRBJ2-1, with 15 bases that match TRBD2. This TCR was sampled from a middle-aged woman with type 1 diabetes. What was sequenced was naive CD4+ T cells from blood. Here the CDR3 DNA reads TGTGCCACTACGTGGGGACTAGCGGGAGGTAATTACAATGAGCAGTTCTTC. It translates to CATTWGLAGGNYNEQFF.